A selection of T cell receptor beta chains follows, all from one sample in a study of shared clonotypes between healthy human individuals. Data came from immunoSEQ multiplex PCR; TCRdb stores just in-frame clones and leaves some out. The sample records some 630,000 clones, 90% to 97% being singletons. Material: naive CD8+ T cells sorted from blood. The receptor source for this set is a woman under 40 in good health. Both conserved end residues are part of each CDR3. Each record gives: CDR3 DNA, CDR3 protein, J gene, D gene, V gene, clone size. The D gene is left open where the match is weak. Only some rows state a clone size, as once, few, many or a class for expanded clones.

CDR3 DNA: TGTGCCAGCAGCGCTGGACAGGGCTACACAGATACGCAGTATTTT
CDR3 protein: CASSAGQGYTDTQYF
J gene: TRBJ2-3
D gene: TRBD1
V gene: TRBV5-6
clone size: -

CDR3 DNA: TGTGCCAGCCCCGGGTGGGACACTGAAGCTTTCTTT
CDR3 protein: CASPGWDTEAFF
J gene: TRBJ1-1
D gene: -
V gene: TRBV6-1
clone size: once

CDR3 DNA: TGTGCCAGCTCCCCGCGGGAGTTCGCCGGGGAGCTGTTTTTT
CDR3 protein: CASSPREFAGELFF
J gene: TRBJ2-2
D gene: TRBD2
V gene: TRBV28
clone size: -

CDR3 DNA: TGTGCCAGTAGTATAGGGACAGGGAAAGGTTACAATGAGCAGTTCTTC
CDR3 protein: CASSIGTGKGYNEQFF
J gene: TRBJ2-1
D gene: TRBD1
V gene: TRBV19
clone size: once

CDR3 DNA: TGTGCCAGTAGCTGGGCCCACCTAACCGGGGAGCTGTTTTTT
CDR3 protein: CASSWAHLTGELFF
J gene: TRBJ2-2
D gene: -
V gene: TRBV19
clone size: -

CDR3 DNA: TGTGCCAGCAGCTCCTGGACTGGGGATGGAGCTTTCTTT
CDR3 protein: CASSSWTGDGAFF
J gene: TRBJ1-1
D gene: -
V gene: TRBV7-9
clone size: -

CDR3 DNA: TGTGCCAGCAGCCCCCCTGGGGTTTTCTACGAGCAGTACTTC
CDR3 protein: CASSPPGVFYEQYF
J gene: TRBJ2-7
D gene: -
V gene: TRBV13
clone size: once

CDR3 DNA: TGCAGCGTTGGTGAGCAGTTCTTC
CDR3 protein: CSVGEQFF
J gene: TRBJ2-1
D gene: -
V gene: TRBV29-1
clone size: -

CDR3 DNA: TGCGCCAGCAGCCAAGAGAGGGGCGAACAGCCCCAGCATTTT
CDR3 protein: CASSQERGEQPQHF
J gene: TRBJ1-5
D gene: -
V gene: TRBV4-1
clone size: once

CDR3 DNA: TGTGCCAGCAGCTTATACCCCTTGACTAGCACAGATACGCAGTATTTT
CDR3 protein: CASSLYPLTSTDTQYF
J gene: TRBJ2-3
D gene: -
V gene: TRBV11-2
clone size: -

CDR3 DNA: TGTGCCAGCAGTGACACCTTCGGGGGAACTAATGAAAAACTGTTTTTT
CDR3 protein: CASSDTFGGTNEKLFF
J gene: TRBJ1-4
D gene: -
V gene: TRBV6-4
clone size: -

CDR3 DNA: TGCGCCAGCAGCGCTTACAGAGAAAACACTGAAGCTTTCTTT
CDR3 protein: CASSAYRENTEAFF
J gene: TRBJ1-1
D gene: -
V gene: TRBV5-1
clone size: -

CDR3 DNA: TGTGCCAGCAGTGGGAACTTGGGGGAAATAGGCCCTAACTATGGCTACACCTTC
CDR3 protein: CASSGNLGEIGPNYGYTF
J gene: TRBJ1-2
D gene: -
V gene: TRBV6-1
clone size: -

CDR3 DNA: TGTGCCAGCAGTGAACTCATTGTGGCGGGAGTTGACTTAAACATTCAGTACTTC
CDR3 protein: CASSELIVAGVDLNIQYF
J gene: TRBJ2-4
D gene: TRBD2
V gene: TRBV6-1
clone size: -

CDR3 DNA: TGTGCCAGCAGCATGGGGGGACAGGGGACAGCCTACGAGCAGTACTTC
CDR3 protein: CASSMGGQGTAYEQYF
J gene: TRBJ2-7
D gene: TRBD1
V gene: TRBV5-6
clone size: -

CDR3 DNA: TGCGCCAGCAGCCAAGTTCGGAATGAGCAGTTCTTC
CDR3 protein: CASSQVRNEQFF
J gene: TRBJ2-1
D gene: -
V gene: TRBV4-1
clone size: -

CDR3 DNA: TGCGCCAGCAGCCGAAGCGGGGGTTCCTACGAGCAGTACTTC
CDR3 protein: CASSRSGGSYEQYF
J gene: TRBJ2-7
D gene: TRBD2
V gene: TRBV4-1
clone size: once

CDR3 DNA: TGTGCCAGCAGTGAATGGGGACAGGTCACCTATAATTCACCCCTCCACTTT
CDR3 protein: CASSEWGQVTYNSPLHF
J gene: TRBJ1-6
D gene: TRBD1
V gene: TRBV2
clone size: -

CDR3 DNA: TGTGCCAGCAGTTCCTTCAGGGAAGAGAATGAAAAACTGTTTTTT
CDR3 protein: CASSSFREENEKLFF
J gene: TRBJ1-4
D gene: -
V gene: TRBV28
clone size: -

CDR3 DNA: TGCGCCAGCACCGGGACTAGCGGGAGGGAGAGGGAGACCCAGTACTTC
CDR3 protein: CASTGTSGRERETQYF
J gene: TRBJ2-5
D gene: TRBD2
V gene: TRBV10-2
clone size: -

CDR3 DNA: TGTGCCAGCAGTTCGTACAGGGAGGGGGCTGAAGCTTTCTTT
CDR3 protein: CASSSYREGAEAFF
J gene: TRBJ1-1
D gene: -
V gene: TRBV28
clone size: -

CDR3 DNA: TGTGCCAGCAGCCCACTCGCGGCGGGGGAAGGATTCCCTGGCTACACCTTC
CDR3 protein: CASSPLAAGEGFPGYTF
J gene: TRBJ1-2
D gene: -
V gene: TRBV9
clone size: -

CDR3 DNA: TGCGCCAGCAGTCGGGGGTGGGACTCTGGGGCCAACGTCCTGACTTTC
CDR3 protein: CASSRGWDSGANVLTF
J gene: TRBJ2-6
D gene: -
V gene: TRBV23-1
clone size: -